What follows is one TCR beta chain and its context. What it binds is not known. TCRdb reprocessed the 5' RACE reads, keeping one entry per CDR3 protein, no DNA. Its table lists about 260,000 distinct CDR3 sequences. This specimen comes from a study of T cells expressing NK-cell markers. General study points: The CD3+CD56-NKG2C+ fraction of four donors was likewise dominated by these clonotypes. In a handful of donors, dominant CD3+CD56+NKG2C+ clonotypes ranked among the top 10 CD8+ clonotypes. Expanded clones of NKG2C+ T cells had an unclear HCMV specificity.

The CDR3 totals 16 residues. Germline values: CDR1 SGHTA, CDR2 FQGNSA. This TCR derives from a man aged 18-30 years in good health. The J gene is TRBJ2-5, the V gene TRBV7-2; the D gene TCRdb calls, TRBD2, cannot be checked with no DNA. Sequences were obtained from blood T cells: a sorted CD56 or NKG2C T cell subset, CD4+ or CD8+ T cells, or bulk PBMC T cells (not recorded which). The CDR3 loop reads CASSRMGLASTETQYF.